Following are 9 T cell receptor beta chains from one sample sequenced in a study of radiotherapy plus CTLA-4 blockade in lung cancer. This table comes from immunoSEQ multiplex PCR, and its TCRdb copy is limited to in-frame clones, with some not included. Of under 100,000 clones listed, about 80% were seen once; the top ten hold about 14%. Sequencing was performed on peripheral blood, taken from a patient treated with radiotherapy plus ipilimumab. The receptors derive from a human donor with non-small cell lung cancer that progressed on radiotherapy plus ipilimumab.

The chain links TRBV6-1 to TRBJ2-1; 7 nucleotides agree with TRBD2. J lost 4 bases, V lost 10 bases, and 10 bases had no gene match. CDR3 length: 14 amino acids. CDR1 and CDR2 (germline): MNHNS, SASEGT. The CDR3 protein is CATTLSGTYNEQFF. In DNA form, the CDR3 reads TGTGCCACCACCCTCAGCGGGACTTACAATGAGCAGTTCTTC.

This chain joins TRBV15 and TRBJ2-1; TRBD2 matches 8 bases. Germline CDR1 and CDR2: LNHNV and YYDKDF (reference sequence). The CDR3 totals 14 residues. Trimming at V came to 1 base and at J to 7 bases, leaving 3 bases not matched to a gene. The CDR3 nucleotides are TGTGCCACCAGCAGAGTGGTAGCGGGAAATGAGCAGTTCTTC. This gives the protein CATSRVVAGNEQFF.

V gene TRBV6-5 combines with J gene TRBJ1-2, with D maybe TRBD1 (6 bases). The V end lost 8 bases, the J end lost 2 bases, and 9 bases lay between the germline ends. The CDR3 length is 12 residues. In germline, CDR1 is MNHEY, CDR2 SVGAGI. The CDR3, as DNA: TGTGCCAGCCGGGACATAAACTATGGCTACACCTTC. Translating it yields CASRDINYGYTF.

This clone was picked up one time. V usage is TRBV30 and J usage is TRBJ2-1, with D tentatively TRBD2 (5 bases). The CDR3 is made up of 12 amino acids. From germline, CDR1 is GTSNPN and CDR2 SVGIG (reference sequence). V gave up 3 bases and J gave up 6 bases, with 9 bases separating them. The CDR3 region has the DNA TGTGCCTGGAGCCGGGGTTCCAATGAGCAGTTCTTC. Translated: CAWSRGSNEQFF.

The chain couples TRBV5-6 to TRBJ1-1; D gene unclear. Germline CDR1 SGHDT, CDR2 YYEEEE. Trimming left V 0 bases short and J 3 bases short, with 6 bases between. This CDR3 spans 13 amino acids. The CDR3 loop is CASSLGEDTEAFF. The CDR3 bases are TGTGCCAGCAGCTTGGGTGAGGACACTGAAGCTTTCTTT.

The rearrangement links TRBV28 to TRBJ2-7; 9 bases fit TRBD2. J was trimmed by 3 bases and V by 5 bases; bases with no gene match: 5. Germline V gene sequence: CDR1 MDHEN, CDR2 SYDVKM. This CDR3 is built from 14 residues. The CDR3 loop is CASSPVAGDYEQYF. The CDR3 DNA is TGTGCCAGCAGTCCGGTAGCGGGAGACTACGAGCAGTACTTC.

This chain connects TRBV16 to TRBJ2-7; 9 bases are shared with TRBD1. Germline CDR1 reads KGHSY; CDR2 reads FQNENV. This CDR3 is built from 16 residues. The J segment lost 3 bases and the V segment lost 0 bases, leaving 6 bases of the junction unmatched. The CDR3 sequence is CASSQSWGTGYYEQYF. The CDR3 DNA is TGTGCCAGCAGCCAATCTTGGGGGACAGGGTACTACGAGCAGTACTTC. The full variable domain, with the rest looked up from reference TRBV16 and TRBJ2-7, is GEEVAQTPKHLVRGEGQKAKLYCAPIKGHSYVFWYQQVLKNEFKFLISFQNENVFDETGMPKERFSAKCLPNSPCSLEIQATKLEDSAVYFCASSQSWGTGYYEQYFGPGTRLTVT.

The table lists this clone with a few counts. The chain recombines TRBV19 with TRBJ1-2; 9 nucleotides line up with TRBD1. The CDR3 extends over 13 amino acids. Germline CDR1 reads LNHDA; CDR2 reads SQIVND (reference sequence). The V and J ends lost 6 bases and 5 bases, in that order; junction bases with no gene match: 4. This CDR3 reads CASSLTGGYGYTF. CDR3 bases: TGTGCCAGTAGCTTGACAGGGGGTTATGGCTACACCTTC.

The chain joins TRBV30 to TRBJ2-3; D call uncertain. Germline V CDR1 and CDR2: GTSNPN, SVGIG (reference sequence). The V end lost 2 bases, the J end lost 1 base, and 4 bases lay between the germline ends. CDR3 length equals 12 residues. In DNA form, the CDR3 reads TGTGCCTGGAGTCGGGGCACAGATACGCAGTATTTT. Its translation is CAWSRGTDTQYF.